The 11 T cell receptor beta chains listed next were all sequenced from one sample in a study of blood T cell repertoires in COVID-19. Assay: immunoSEQ multiplex PCR; the TCRdb copy retains only in-frame clones and omits some. The sample consists of 200,000 to 300,000 clones, around 89% of them appearing once. Sequences were obtained from PBMCs or T cells enriched from blood (not recorded which). Receptors were obtained from a man aged 40-49 years who had recovered from COVID-19.

The gene calls are TRBV6-5 and TRBJ1-1; weak D call: TRBD1 (6 bases). CDR3 length: 13 residues. V was shortened by 10 bases and J by 4 bases, with 16 bases between the two germline ends. Germline CDR1 reads MNHEY; CDR2 reads SVGAGI. The CDR3 loop reads CATATTGPTEAFF. CDR3 sequence (DNA): TGTGCCACCGCAACAACAGGGCCCACTGAAGCTTTCTTT.

The rearrangement uses TRBV7-3 and TRBJ2-7; 12 bases line up with TRBD2. CDR1 and CDR2 (germline): SGHTA, FQGTGA. The CDR3 covers 14 residues. Trimming removed 4 bases from V and 7 bases from J; junction bases left unmatched: 5. The CDR3 nucleotides read TGTGCCAGCAGCTCGTCCGGGACTAGCGGGGAGCAGTACTTC. Translated: CASSSSGTSGEQYF.

This chain connects TRBV7-2 to TRBJ1-4, with D perhaps matching TRBD1 (6 bases). The CDR3 has 15 residues. The germline V gene has CDR1 SGHTA and CDR2 FQGNSA. The ends were cut back, 5 bases at V and 3 bases at J, with 13 bases in the middle. CDR3 region: CASSQRGGANEKLFF. The DNA for the CDR3 is TGTGCCAGCAGCCAAAGAGGGGGGGCTAATGAAAAACTGTTTTTT.

V usage is TRBV5-1 and J usage is TRBJ2-3; TRBD2 agrees at 9 bases. With V trimmed by 0 bases and J by 1 base, 3 bases remained unmatched. CDR1 is SGHRS, CDR2 YFSETQ, per germline. The CDR3 loop spans 16 amino acids. CDR3 sequence reads: CASSLAVAGGTDTQYF. For the CDR3, the DNA is TGCGCCAGCAGCTTGGCCGTAGCGGGAGGCACAGATACGCAGTATTTT.

This sequence joins TRBV5-8 and TRBJ2-3; maybe TRBD2 (6 bases). The CDR3 runs to 14 residues. The V and J ends lost 0 bases and 3 bases respectively, with 8 bases between them. Germline V gives CDR1 SGHTS, CDR2 YDEGEE. CDR3 amino acids: CASSLAGATDTQYF. The DNA for the CDR3 is TGTGCCAGCAGCTTGGCGGGAGCGACAGATACGCAGTATTTT.

This clone came up a few times. The chain combines TRBV5-6 with TRBJ1-3; the D gene is possibly TRBD1 (6 bases). Trimming cost V 3 bases and J 4 bases, with 14 bases left between them. The CDR3 is 15 residues long. From germline, CDR1 is SGHDT and CDR2 YYEEEE. This CDR3 is CASSYRQAVGNTIYF. In nucleotides, the CDR3 is TGTGCCAGCAGCTATCGACAGGCGGTAGGAAACACCATATATTTT.

The chain joins TRBV2 to TRBJ1-4; 7 bases are a match to TRBD1. Unmatched junction bases numbered 5, after V lost 5 bases and J lost 2 bases. Germline-derived CDR1 and CDR2 are SNHLY and FYNNEI. The CDR3 totals 15 residues. The DNA for the CDR3 is TGTGCCAGCAGTACACAGGGGCTGACTAATGAAAAACTGTTTTTT. Residues: CASSTQGLTNEKLFF. The full variable domain, its missing parts supplied by reference TRBV2 and TRBJ1-4, is EPEVTQTPSHQVTQMGQEVILRCVPISNHLYFYWYRQILGQKVEFLVSFYNNEISEKSEIFDDQFSVERPDGSNFTLKIRSTKLEDSAMYFCASSTQGLTNEKLFFGSGTQLSVL.

This chain uses TRBV5-5 with TRBJ1-1; possibly TRBD1 for D (5 bases). Germline values: CDR1 SGHKS, CDR2 YYEKEE (reference sequence). V lost 1 base, J lost 4 bases, and 29 bases lay in between. The CDR3 runs to 20 residues. CDR3 sequence: CASSLFRQTAFNDRSTEAFF. The DNA for the CDR3 is TGTGCCAGCAGCTTGTTTCGCCAGACAGCGTTTAATGATCGGTCCACTGAAGCTTTCTTT.

The rearrangement links TRBV7-2 to TRBJ2-5; D gene ambiguous. CDR3 length: 14 residues. Germline V gene data show CDR1 as SGHTA and CDR2 as FQGNSA. Trimming took 3 bases from V and 5 from J, leaving 13 bases between them. This CDR3 reads CASSFNQVKETQYF. CDR3 nucleotide sequence: TGTGCCAGCAGCTTCAACCAGGTGAAGGAGACCCAGTACTTC.

This chain uses TRBV4-3 with TRBJ2-7, with 9 bases lining up with TRBD2. Per germline, CDR1 LGHNA and CDR2 YSLEER. The CDR3 contains 14 residues. With V trimmed by 2 bases and J by 2 bases, 1 base remained unmatched. The CDR3 sequence: CASSQRLAAYEQYF. The CDR3 DNA follows: TGCGCCAGCAGCCAAAGACTAGCGGCCTACGAGCAGTACTTC.

V is TRBV9 and J is TRBJ2-1, with TRBD2 identical over 8 bases. There are 14 residues in the CDR3. Germline CDR1 and CDR2: SGDLS and YYNGEE. J gave up 5 bases and V 0 bases, and 1 base lay outside the gene matches. CDR3 residues: CASSVAGGNNEQFF. The CDR3, as DNA: TGTGCCAGCAGCGTAGCGGGAGGGAACAATGAGCAGTTCTTC.